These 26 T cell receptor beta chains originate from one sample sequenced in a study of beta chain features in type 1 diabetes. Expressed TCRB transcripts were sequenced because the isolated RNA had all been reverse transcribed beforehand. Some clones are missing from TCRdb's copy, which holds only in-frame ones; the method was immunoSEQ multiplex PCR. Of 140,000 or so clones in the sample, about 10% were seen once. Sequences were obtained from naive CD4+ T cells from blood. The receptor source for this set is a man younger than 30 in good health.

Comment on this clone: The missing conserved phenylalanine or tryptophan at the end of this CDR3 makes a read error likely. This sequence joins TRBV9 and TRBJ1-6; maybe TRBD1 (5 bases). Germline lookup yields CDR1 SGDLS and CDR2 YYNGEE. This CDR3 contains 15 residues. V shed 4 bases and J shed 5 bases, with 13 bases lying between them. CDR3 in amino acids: CASSLGALDNSPLHL. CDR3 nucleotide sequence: TGTGCCAGCAGCCTAGGGGCTCTGGATAATTCACCCCTCCACCTT.

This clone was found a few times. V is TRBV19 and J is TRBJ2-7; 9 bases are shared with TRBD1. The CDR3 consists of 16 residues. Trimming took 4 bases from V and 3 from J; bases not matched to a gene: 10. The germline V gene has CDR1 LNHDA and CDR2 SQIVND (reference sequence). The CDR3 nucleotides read TGTGCCAGTAGTAAACGGGGACAGGGATTTAGCTACGAGCAGTACTTC. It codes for CASSKRGQGFSYEQYF.

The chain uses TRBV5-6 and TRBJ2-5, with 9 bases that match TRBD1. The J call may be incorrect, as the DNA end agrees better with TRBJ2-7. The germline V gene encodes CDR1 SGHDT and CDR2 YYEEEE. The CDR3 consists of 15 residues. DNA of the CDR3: TGTGCCAGCAGCCGTGGGACAGGGATTACGGACGAGCAGTACTTC. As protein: CASSRGTGITDEQYF.

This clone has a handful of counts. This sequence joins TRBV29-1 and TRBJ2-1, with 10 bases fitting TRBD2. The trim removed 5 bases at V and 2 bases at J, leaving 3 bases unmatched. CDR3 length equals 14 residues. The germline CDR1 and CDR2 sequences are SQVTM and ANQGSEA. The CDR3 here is CSVLAGGPYNEQFF. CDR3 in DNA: TGCAGCGTTTTAGCGGGGGGACCCTACAATGAGCAGTTCTTC.

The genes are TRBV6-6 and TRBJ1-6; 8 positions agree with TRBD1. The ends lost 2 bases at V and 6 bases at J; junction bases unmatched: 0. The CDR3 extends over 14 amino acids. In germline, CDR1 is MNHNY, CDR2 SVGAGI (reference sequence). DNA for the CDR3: TGTGCCAGCAGTTACACAGGGGGTAATTCACCCCTCCACTTT. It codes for CASSYTGGNSPLHF.

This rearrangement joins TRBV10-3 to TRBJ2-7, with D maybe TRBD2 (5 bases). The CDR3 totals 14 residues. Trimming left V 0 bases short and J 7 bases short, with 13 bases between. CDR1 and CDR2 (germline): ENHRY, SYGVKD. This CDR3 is CAISESSVRGEQYF. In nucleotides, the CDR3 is TGTGCCATCAGTGAGTCGAGCGTCAGAGGGGAGCAGTACTTC.

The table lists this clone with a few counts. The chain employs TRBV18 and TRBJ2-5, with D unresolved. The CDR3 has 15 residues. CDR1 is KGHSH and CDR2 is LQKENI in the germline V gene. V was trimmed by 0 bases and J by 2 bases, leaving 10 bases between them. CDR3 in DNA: TGTGCCAGCTCACCACCGATACTACCACAAGAGACCCAGTACTTC. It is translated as CASSPPILPQETQYF.

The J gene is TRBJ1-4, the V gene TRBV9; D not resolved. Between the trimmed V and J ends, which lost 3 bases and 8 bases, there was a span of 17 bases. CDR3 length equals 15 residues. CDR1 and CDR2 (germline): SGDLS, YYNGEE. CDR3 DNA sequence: TGTGCCAGCAGCGCCCGCGCCACCTTCGAAGAAAAACTGTTTTTT. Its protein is CASSARATFEEKLFF. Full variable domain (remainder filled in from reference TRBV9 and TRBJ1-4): DSGVTQTPKHLITATGQRVTLRCSPRSGDLSVYWYQQSLDQGLQFLIQYYNGEERAKGNILERFSAQQFPDLHSELNLSSLELGDSALYFCASSARATFEEKLFFGSGTQLSVL.

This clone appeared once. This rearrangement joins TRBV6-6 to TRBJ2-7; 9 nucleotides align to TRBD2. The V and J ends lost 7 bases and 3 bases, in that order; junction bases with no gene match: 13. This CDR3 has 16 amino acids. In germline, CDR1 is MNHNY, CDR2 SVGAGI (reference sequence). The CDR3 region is CASKILNSGGLYEQYF. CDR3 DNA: TGTGCCAGCAAAATACTCAATAGCGGGGGACTCTACGAGCAGTACTTC.

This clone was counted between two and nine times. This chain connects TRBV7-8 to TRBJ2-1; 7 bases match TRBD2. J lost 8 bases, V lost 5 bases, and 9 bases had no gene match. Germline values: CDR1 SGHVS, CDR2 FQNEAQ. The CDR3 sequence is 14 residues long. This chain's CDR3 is CASSPRGSFHEQFF. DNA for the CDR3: TGTGCCAGCAGCCCCCGCGGGAGTTTCCATGAGCAGTTCTTC.

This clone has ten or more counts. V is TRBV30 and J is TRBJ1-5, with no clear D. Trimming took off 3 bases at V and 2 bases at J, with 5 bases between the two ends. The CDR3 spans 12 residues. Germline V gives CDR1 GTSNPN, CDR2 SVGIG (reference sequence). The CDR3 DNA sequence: TGTGCCTGGAGCGGGGGCAATCAGCCCCAGCATTTT. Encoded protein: CAWSGGNQPQHF.

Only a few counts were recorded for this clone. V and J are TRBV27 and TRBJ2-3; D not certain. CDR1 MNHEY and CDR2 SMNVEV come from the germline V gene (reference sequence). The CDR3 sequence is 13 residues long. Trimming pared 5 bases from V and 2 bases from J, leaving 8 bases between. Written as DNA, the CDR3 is TGTGCCAGCAGTCCCGACTTCACAGATACGCAGTATTTT. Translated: CASSPDFTDTQYF.

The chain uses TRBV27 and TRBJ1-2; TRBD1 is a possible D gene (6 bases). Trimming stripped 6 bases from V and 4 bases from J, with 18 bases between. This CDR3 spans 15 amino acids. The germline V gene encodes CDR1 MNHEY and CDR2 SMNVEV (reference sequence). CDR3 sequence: CASSLLTGEGYGYTF. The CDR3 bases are TGTGCCAGCAGCCTGCTGACAGGCGAGGGCTATGGCTACACCTTC.

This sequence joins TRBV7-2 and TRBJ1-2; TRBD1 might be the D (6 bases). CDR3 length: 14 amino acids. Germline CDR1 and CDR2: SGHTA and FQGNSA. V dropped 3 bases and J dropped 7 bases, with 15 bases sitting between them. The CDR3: CASSLQGLPTGYTF. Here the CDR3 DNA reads TGTGCCAGCAGCTTGCAGGGGTTACCGACTGGCTACACCTTC.

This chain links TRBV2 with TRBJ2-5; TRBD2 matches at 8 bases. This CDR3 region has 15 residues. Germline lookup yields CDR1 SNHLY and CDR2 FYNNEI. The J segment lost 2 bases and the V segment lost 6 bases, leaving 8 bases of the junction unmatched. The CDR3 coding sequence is TGTGCCAGCAGGCAAGCGGGGGTCGAGCAAGAGACCCAGTACTTC. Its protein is CASRQAGVEQETQYF.

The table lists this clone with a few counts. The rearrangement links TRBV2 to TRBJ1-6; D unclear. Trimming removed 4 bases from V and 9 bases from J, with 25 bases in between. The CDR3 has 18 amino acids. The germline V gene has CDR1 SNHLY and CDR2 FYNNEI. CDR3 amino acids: CASSGAGWLYPHGSPLHF. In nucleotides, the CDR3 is TGTGCCAGCAGTGGCGCCGGTTGGTTGTATCCTCATGGTTCACCCCTCCACTTT.

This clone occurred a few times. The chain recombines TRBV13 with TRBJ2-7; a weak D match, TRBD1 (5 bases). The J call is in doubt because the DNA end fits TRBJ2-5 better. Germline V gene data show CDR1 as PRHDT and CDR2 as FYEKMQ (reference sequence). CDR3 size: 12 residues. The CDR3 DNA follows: TGTGCCAGCAGCAAATCAACAGGGACCCAGTACTTC. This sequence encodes CASSKSTGTQYF.

The CDR3 loop is CASSHSYEQYF. The CDR3 bases are TGTGCCAGCAGCCACAGCTACGAGCAGTACTTC. The gene calls are TRBV6-1 and TRBJ2-7; D not certain. Deletions cut 6 bases from V and 3 bases from J, with 6 bases between. The CDR3 is 11 amino acids. The germline gives CDR1 MNHNS, CDR2 SASEGT.

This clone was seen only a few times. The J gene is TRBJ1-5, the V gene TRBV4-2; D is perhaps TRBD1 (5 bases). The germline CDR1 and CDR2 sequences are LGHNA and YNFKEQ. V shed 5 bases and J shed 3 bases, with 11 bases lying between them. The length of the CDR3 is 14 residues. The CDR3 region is CASSLPGVNQPQHF. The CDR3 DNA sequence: TGTGCCAGCAGCTTGCCGGGGGTCAATCAGCCCCAGCATTTT.

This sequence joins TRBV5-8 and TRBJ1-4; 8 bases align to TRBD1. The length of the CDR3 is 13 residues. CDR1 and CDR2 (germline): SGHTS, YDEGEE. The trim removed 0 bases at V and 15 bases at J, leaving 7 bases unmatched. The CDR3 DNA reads TGTGCCAGCAGCTTGGGGATCCAGACAGGGGTGTTTTTT. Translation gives CASSLGIQTGVFF.

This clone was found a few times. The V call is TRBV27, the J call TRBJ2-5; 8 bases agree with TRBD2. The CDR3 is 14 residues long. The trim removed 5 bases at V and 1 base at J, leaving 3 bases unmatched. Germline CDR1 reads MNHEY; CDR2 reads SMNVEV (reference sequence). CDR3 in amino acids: CASSPGTSQETQYF. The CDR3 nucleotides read TGTGCCAGCAGTCCTGGGACTAGCCAAGAGACCCAGTACTTC.

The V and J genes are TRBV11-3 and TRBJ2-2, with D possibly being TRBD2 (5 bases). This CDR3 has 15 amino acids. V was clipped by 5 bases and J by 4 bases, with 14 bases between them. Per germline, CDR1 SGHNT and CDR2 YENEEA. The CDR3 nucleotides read TGTGCCAGCAGCACTGACTCAGGAGGCACCGGGGAGCTGTTTTTT. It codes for CASSTDSGGTGELFF.

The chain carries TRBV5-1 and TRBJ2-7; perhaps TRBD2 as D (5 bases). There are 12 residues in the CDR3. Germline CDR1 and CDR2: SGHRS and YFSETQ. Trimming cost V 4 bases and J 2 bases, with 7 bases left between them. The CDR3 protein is CASSPGTYEQYF. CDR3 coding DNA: TGCGCCAGCAGCCCGGGGACCTACGAGCAGTACTTC.

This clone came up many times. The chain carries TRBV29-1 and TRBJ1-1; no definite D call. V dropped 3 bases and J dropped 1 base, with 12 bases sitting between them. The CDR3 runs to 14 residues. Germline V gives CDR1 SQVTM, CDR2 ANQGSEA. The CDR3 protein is CSVDGGPPNTEAFF. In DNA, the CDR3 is TGCAGCGTTGATGGTGGGCCCCCGAACACTGAAGCTTTCTTT.

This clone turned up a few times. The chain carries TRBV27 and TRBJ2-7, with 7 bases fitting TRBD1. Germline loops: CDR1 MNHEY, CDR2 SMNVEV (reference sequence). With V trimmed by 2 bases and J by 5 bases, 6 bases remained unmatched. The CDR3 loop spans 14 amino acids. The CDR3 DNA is TGTGCCAGCAGTTTACACAGGGGCGGAAACGAGCAGTACTTC. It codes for CASSLHRGGNEQYF.

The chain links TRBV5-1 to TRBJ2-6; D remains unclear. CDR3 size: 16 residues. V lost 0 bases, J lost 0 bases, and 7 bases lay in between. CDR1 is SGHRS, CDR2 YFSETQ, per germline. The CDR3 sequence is CASSLAPDSGANVLTF. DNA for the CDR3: TGCGCCAGCAGCTTGGCCCCAGACTCTGGGGCCAACGTCCTGACTTTC.